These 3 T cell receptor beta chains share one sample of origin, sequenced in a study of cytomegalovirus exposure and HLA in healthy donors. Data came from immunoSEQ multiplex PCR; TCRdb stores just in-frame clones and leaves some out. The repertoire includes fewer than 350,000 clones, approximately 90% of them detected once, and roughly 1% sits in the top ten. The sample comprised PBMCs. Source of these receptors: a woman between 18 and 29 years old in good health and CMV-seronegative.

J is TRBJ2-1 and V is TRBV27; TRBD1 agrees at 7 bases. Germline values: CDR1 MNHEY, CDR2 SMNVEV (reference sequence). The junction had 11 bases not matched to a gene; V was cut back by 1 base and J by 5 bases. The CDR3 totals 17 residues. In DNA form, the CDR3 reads TGTGCCAGCAGTTTATATGGTTGGGGACAGCCAAACAATGAGCAGTTCTTC. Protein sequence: CASSLYGWGQPNNEQFF.

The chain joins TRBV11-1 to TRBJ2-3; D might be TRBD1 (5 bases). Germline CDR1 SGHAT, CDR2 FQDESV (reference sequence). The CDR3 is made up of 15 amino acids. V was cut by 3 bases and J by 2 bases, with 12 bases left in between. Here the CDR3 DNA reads TGTGCCAGCAGCTTTTTTGGCAGGGACACAGATACGCAGTATTTT. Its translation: CASSFFGRDTDTQYF.

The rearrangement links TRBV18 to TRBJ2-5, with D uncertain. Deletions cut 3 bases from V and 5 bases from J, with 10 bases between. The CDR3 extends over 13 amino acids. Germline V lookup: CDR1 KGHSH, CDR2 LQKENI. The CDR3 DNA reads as TGTGCCAGCTCACCCGAGTCATCCGAGACCCAGTACTTC. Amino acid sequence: CASSPESSETQYF.